This TCR beta chain was observed in a study of blood T cells in healthy people across ages. The CDR3 loop spans 14 amino acids. The V gene's germline CDR1 is ENHRY and CDR2 SYGVKD. V lost 11 bases to trimming and J lost 13 bases, with 27 bases between them. Primers used in a second PCR of roughly 6 to 11 cycles were a sample-barcoded 5' primer and a J-beta primer mix. TCRdb processed the 5' RACE reads anew with MiXCR; each CDR3 protein has one entry. The sample gives roughly 2 million distinct CDR3 sequences, around half of which show up once; more than 2% is in the top ten. The sample comprised blood. V usage is TRBV10-3 and J usage is TRBJ2-4, with D possibly matching TRBD2 (5 bases). The TCR comes from a woman in her thirties or forties in good health. DNA for the CDR3: TGTGCCGTAACGAGCGGCAGCTTAACCTACGGGCAGTACTTC. Translating it yields CAVTSGSLTYGQYF.